These 19 T cell receptor beta chains share one sample of origin, sequenced in a study of T cells after yellow fever vaccination. From the 5' RACE reads, TCRdb called clonotypes with MiXCR, one entry per CDR3 protein. Of 500,000 to 650,000 distinct CDR3 sequences listed, less than 20% are singletons. The starting material was PBMCs, obtained more than 4 days after the first yellow fever vaccination. Every receptor here comes from a man aged 18 to 30 who received the YFV17D yellow fever vaccine.

The chain combines TRBV29-1 with TRBJ2-5; D is undetermined. The CDR3 has 13 residues. Germline V lookup: CDR1 SQVTM, CDR2 ANQGSEA. Between the trimmed V and J ends, which lost 7 bases and 3 bases, there was a span of 15 bases. The CDR3 here is CSAPGPLEETQYF. CDR3 in DNA: TGCAGCGCGCCGGGCCCCCTAGAAGAGACCCAGTACTTC.

V gene TRBV12-3 or TRBV12-4 combines with J gene TRBJ2-5, with D tentatively TRBD1 (6 bases). CDR3 length: 12 residues. V gave up 10 bases and J gave up 5 bases, with 14 bases separating them. For the CDR3, the DNA is TGTGCCACCCAACAGGGACGCGAGACCCAGTACTTC. Protein product: CATQQGRETQYF.

This clonotype occurred many times. This rearrangement joins TRBV5-1 to TRBJ1-2; possibly TRBD1 for D (5 bases). Trimming took off 4 bases at V and 4 bases at J, with 14 bases between the two ends. This CDR3 is 14 amino acids long. Germline loops: CDR1 SGHRS, CDR2 YFSETQ. The CDR3 reads CASSGLRDGYGYTF. The CDR3 bases are TGCGCCAGCAGCGGGCTTCGGGACGGCTATGGCTACACCTTC. The full variable domain, completed using reference TRBV5-1 and TRBJ1-2, is KAGVTQTPRYLIKTRGQQVTLSCSPISGHRSVSWYQQTPGQGLQFLFEYFSETQRNKGNFPGRFSGRQFSNSRSEMNVSTLELGDSALYLCASSGLRDGYGYTFGSGTRLTVV.

The chain couples TRBV20-1 to TRBJ2-1, with D maybe TRBD2 (5 bases). The V gene's germline CDR1 is DFQATT and CDR2 SNEGSKA (reference sequence). The CDR3 runs to 12 residues. Trimming took off 1 base at V and 8 bases at J, with 9 bases between the two ends. The CDR3 coding sequence is TGCAGTGCTAGAGTTTCTAGCTATGAGCAGTTCTTC. It encodes CSARVSSYEQFF.

This clonotype was seen a handful of times. This chain joins TRBV23-1 and TRBJ2-7; TRBD1 is a possible D gene (6 bases). TRBV23-1 is annotated as an ORF whose role is uncertain. Trimming removed 3 bases at V and 4 bases at J, with 19 bases between. CDR3 length equals 16 residues. CDR3 sequence: CASSHYDRPDQYEQYV. The CDR3 DNA reads TGCGCCAGCAGTCATTACGACAGGCCGGACCAATACGAGCAGTACGTC.

This rearrangement joins TRBV9 to TRBJ2-5; 8 bases align to TRBD2. Per germline, CDR1 SGDLS and CDR2 YYNGEE. J lost 5 bases, V lost 0 bases, and 6 bases had no gene match. The CDR3 has 15 amino acids. The CDR3 protein is CASSVAGGPLETQYF. Here the CDR3 DNA reads TGTGCCAGCAGCGTAGCGGGGGGGCCGCTGGAGACCCAGTACTTC.

This clonotype was picked up one time. This chain connects TRBV5-5 to TRBJ2-3, with a tentative D call TRBD1 (6 bases). V was shortened by 0 bases and J by 4 bases, with 15 bases between the two germline ends. CDR1 and CDR2 (germline): SGHKS, YYEKEE (reference sequence). The CDR3 covers 16 residues. The CDR3 here is CASSLEVGAEADTQYF. CDR3 sequence (DNA): TGTGCCAGCAGCTTGGAGGTGGGGGCTGAGGCAGATACGCAGTATTTT.

The chain recombines TRBV7-2 with TRBJ2-3; D tentatively reads TRBD1 or TRBD2 (6 bases each). In germline, CDR1 is SGHTA, CDR2 FQGNSA. With 4 bases removed from V and 5 bases from J, the gap between germline ends came to 13 bases. CDR3 length: 14 amino acids. The CDR3: CASSSSRGEDTQYF. In nucleotides, the CDR3 is TGTGCCAGCAGCTCATCGAGGGGGGAAGATACGCAGTATTTT.

J is TRBJ2-1 and V is TRBV19; weak D call: TRBD2 (5 bases). Germline V gene lookup returns CDR1 LNHDA and CDR2 SQIVND (reference sequence). There are 11 residues in the CDR3. The chain's CDR3 is CAVKRNNEQFF. DNA of the CDR3: TGTGCAGTAAAGCGGAACAATGAGCAGTTCTTC. Based on the CDR3 plus reference TRBV19 and TRBJ2-1, the full variable domain is DGGITQSPKYLFRKEGQNVTLSCEQNLNHDAMYWYRQDPGQGLRLIYYSQIVNDFQKGDIAEGYSVSREKKESFPLTVTSAQKNPTAFYLCAVKRNNEQFFGPGTRLTVL.

There are a few counts of this clonotype. The gene calls are TRBV12-5 and TRBJ2-1; D possibly uses TRBD1 or TRBD2 (6 bases each). The CDR3 contains 14 residues. Trimming shortened V by 9 bases and J by 7 bases, and 19 bases separated the two germline ends. Per germline, CDR1 LGHNT and CDR2 FRNRAP. The CDR3 loop reads CASGVGGLGNEQFF. CDR3 nucleotides: TGTGCTAGCGGGGTGGGGGGCCTCGGGAATGAGCAGTTCTTC. The full variable domain, its missing parts supplied by reference TRBV12-5 and TRBJ2-1, is DARVTQTPRHKVTEMGQEVTMRCQPILGHNTVFWYRQTMMQGLELLAYFRNRAPLDDSGMPKDRFSAEMPDATLATLKIQPSEPRDSAVYFCASGVGGLGNEQFFGPGTRLTVL.

The V gene is TRBV18, the J gene TRBJ2-3; D not certain. This CDR3 has 15 amino acids. Per the germline V gene, CDR1 is KGHSH and CDR2 is LQKENI. V lost 1 base to trimming and J lost 4 bases, with 12 bases between them. The CDR3 here is CASSPRKLEPDTQYF. As DNA, the CDR3 is TGTGCCAGCTCACCACGTAAGTTGGAGCCAGATACGCAGTATTTT.

This clonotype was found a few times. This CDR3 reads CASSRTGTGSSSYNSPLHF. In DNA, the CDR3 is TGTGCCAGCAGCCGAACCGGGACAGGGTCGAGCTCCTATAATTCACCCCTCCACTTT. The chain has TRBV14 and TRBJ1-6; 9 bases agree with TRBD1. The CDR3 spans 19 residues. J was trimmed by 0 bases and V by 4 bases; bases with no gene match: 10. The V gene's germline CDR1 is SGHDN and CDR2 FVKESK.

The rearrangement joins TRBV5-1 to TRBJ2-7; 8 nucleotides match TRBD1. Germline V gene data show CDR1 as SGHRS and CDR2 as YFSETQ. The CDR3 covers 13 residues. Trimming removed 4 bases from V and 4 bases from J; junction bases left unmatched: 4. In DNA form, the CDR3 reads TGCGCCAGCAGCGGACAGGGATATTACGAGCAGTACTTC. Residues: CASSGQGYYEQYF.

The rearrangement uses TRBV7-9 and TRBJ1-2; tentative D call: TRBD1 (6 bases). Between the trimmed V and J ends, which lost 0 bases and 7 bases, there was a span of 15 bases. The germline CDR1 and CDR2 sequences are SEHNR and FQNEAQ (reference sequence). The CDR3 runs 15 residues. The CDR3 sequence is CASSLAPQGRSGYTF. In DNA, the CDR3 is TGTGCCAGCAGCTTAGCCCCCCAGGGGAGGAGTGGCTACACCTTC.

The rearrangement links TRBV25-1 to TRBJ2-3; D unresolved. The CDR3 length is 14 residues. Germline V lookup: CDR1 MGHDK, CDR2 SYGVNS. The germline V and J ends were trimmed by 3 bases and 0 bases, with 7 bases remaining between them. This CDR3 is CASSEPGSTDTQYF. For the CDR3, the DNA is TGTGCCAGCAGTGAGCCGGGTAGCACAGATACGCAGTATTTT.

This clonotype has more than one count but fewer than ten. V gene TRBV12-3 or TRBV12-4 combines with J gene TRBJ2-7; D is uncertain. Trimming shortened V by 5 bases and J by 6 bases, and 14 bases separated the two germline ends. This CDR3 comprises 13 residues. The CDR3: CASSPKGWVEQYV. In DNA form, the CDR3 reads TGTGCCAGCAGTCCCAAGGGTTGGGTCGAGCAGTACGTC.

This clonotype was picked up a small number of times. The chain carries TRBV18 and TRBJ2-6; tentatively, D is TRBD1 (6 bases). CDR1 and CDR2 from the germline V gene are KGHSH and LQKENI. The germline V and J ends were trimmed by 0 bases and 0 bases, with 9 bases remaining between them. The CDR3 loop spans 17 amino acids. CDR3: CASSPPKGDSGANVLTF. DNA of the CDR3: TGTGCCAGCTCACCACCGAAGGGGGACTCTGGGGCCAACGTCCTGACTTTC.

The rearrangement links TRBV7-9 to TRBJ1-4, with D unresolved. Germline V gives CDR1 SEHNR, CDR2 FQNEAQ (reference sequence). This CDR3 spans 17 amino acids. V was trimmed by 0 bases and J by 5 bases, leaving 16 bases between them. The CDR3 DNA reads as TGTGCCAGCAGCTTAGCCGTAGAGGGTGTCGGGAATGAAAAACTGTTTTTT. This translates into CASSLAVEGVGNEKLFF.

This clonotype was found a few times. This rearrangement joins TRBV5-1 to TRBJ2-3; D may be TRBD1 (5 bases). V gave up 0 bases and J gave up 0 bases, with 8 bases separating them. There are 15 residues in the CDR3. Per germline, CDR1 SGHRS and CDR2 YFSETQ. CDR3 region: CASSLGTTSTDTQYF. CDR3 sequence (DNA): TGCGCCAGCAGCTTGGGGACAACTAGCACAGATACGCAGTATTTT.